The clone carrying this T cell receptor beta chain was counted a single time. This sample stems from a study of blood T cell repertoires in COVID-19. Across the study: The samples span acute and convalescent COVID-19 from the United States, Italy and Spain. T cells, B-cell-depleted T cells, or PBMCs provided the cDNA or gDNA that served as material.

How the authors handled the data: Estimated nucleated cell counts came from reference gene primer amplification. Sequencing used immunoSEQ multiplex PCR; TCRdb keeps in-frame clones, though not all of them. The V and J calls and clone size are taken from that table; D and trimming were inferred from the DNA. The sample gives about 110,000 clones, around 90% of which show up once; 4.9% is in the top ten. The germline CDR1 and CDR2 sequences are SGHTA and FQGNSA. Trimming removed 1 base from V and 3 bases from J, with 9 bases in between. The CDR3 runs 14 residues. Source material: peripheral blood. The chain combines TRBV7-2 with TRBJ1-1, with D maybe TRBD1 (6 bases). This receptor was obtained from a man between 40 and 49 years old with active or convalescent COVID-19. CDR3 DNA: TGTGCCAGCAGCTTAGGCCAGGGGTACACTGAAGCTTTCTTT. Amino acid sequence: CASSLGQGYTEAFF. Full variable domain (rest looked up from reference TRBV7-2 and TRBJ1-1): GAGVSQSPSNKVTEKGKDVELRCDPISGHTALYWYRQSLGQGLEFLIYFQGNSAPDKSGLPSDRFSAERTGGSVSTLTIQRTQQEDSAVYLCASSLGQGYTEAFFGQGTRLTVV.